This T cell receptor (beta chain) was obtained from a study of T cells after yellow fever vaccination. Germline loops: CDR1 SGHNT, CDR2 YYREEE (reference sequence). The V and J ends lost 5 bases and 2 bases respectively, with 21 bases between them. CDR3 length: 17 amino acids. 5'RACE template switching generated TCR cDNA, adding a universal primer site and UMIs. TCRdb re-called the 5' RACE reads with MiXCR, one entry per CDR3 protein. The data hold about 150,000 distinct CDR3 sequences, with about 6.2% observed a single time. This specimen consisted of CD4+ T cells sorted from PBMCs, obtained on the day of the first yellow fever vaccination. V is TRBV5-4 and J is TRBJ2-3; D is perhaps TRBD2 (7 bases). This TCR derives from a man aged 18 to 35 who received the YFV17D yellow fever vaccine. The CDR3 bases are TGTGCCAGCAGGACCACGGGGGCGGGGGACGCCACAGATACGCAGTATTTT. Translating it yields CASRTTGAGDATDTQYF.